The 31 T cell receptor beta chains below were found in one sample sequenced in a study of control samples from healthy donors and cancer patients. The table came from immunoSEQ multiplex PCR; TCRdb's copy has only in-frame clones and leaves some out. The data show some 150,000 clones, around 92% seen once. The specimen sequenced was blood. Receptor source: a man aged 30 to 39 in good health.

The chain links TRBV19 to TRBJ2-2; 8 nucleotides agree with TRBD2. The length of the CDR3 is 17 residues. The J segment lost 5 bases and the V segment lost 10 bases, leaving 18 bases of the junction unmatched. The germline V gene has CDR1 LNHDA and CDR2 SQIVND (reference sequence). CDR3 region: CATEHLSGGAWTGELFF. The CDR3, as DNA: TGTGCCACCGAACACTTGAGCGGGGGAGCTTGGACCGGGGAGCTGTTTTTT.

In this sample, this clone turned up a few times. V is TRBV20-1 and J is TRBJ1-6; D call uncertain. CDR1 and CDR2 (germline): DFQATT, SNEGSKA (reference sequence). The length of the CDR3 is 13 residues. V lost 3 bases, J lost 4 bases, and 7 bases lay in between. The CDR3 sequence is CSASRQYNSPLHF. CDR3 DNA sequence: TGCAGTGCTAGTAGGCAGTATAATTCACCCCTCCACTTT.

This chain uses TRBV5-4 with TRBJ2-3; no reliable D call. Germline-derived CDR1 and CDR2 are SGHNT and YYREEE (reference sequence). The CDR3 is made up of 16 amino acids. The V and J ends lost 4 bases and 2 bases respectively, with 17 bases between them. CDR3 in amino acids: CASSLQIGRNTDTQYF. In DNA form, the CDR3 reads TGTGCCAGCAGCCTGCAAATAGGACGAAACACAGATACGCAGTATTTT.

This chain connects TRBV28 to TRBJ2-7, with TRBD2 identical over 8 bases. The CDR3 runs 16 residues. Germline V gives CDR1 MDHEN, CDR2 SYDVKM. V shed 8 bases and J 4 bases; nucleotides not matched to a gene: 16. The CDR3 region is CASRASGGPSLYEQYF. The CDR3 coding sequence is TGTGCCAGCCGGGCCAGCGGGGGCCCCTCCTTATACGAGCAGTACTTC. Variable domain in full (rest from reference TRBV28 and TRBJ2-7): DVKVTQSSRYLVKRTGEKVFLECVQDMDHENMFWYRQDPGLGLRLIYFSYDVKMKEKGDIPEGYSVSREKKERFSLILESASTNQTSMYLCASRASGGPSLYEQYFGPGTRLTVT.

V is TRBV21-1 and J is TRBJ1-1; TRBD1 reflects the table's D call only, with no check against the DNA. TRBV21-1 is a pseudogene. The CDR3 is made up of 16 amino acids. The DNA for the CDR3 is TGTGCCAGCAGCGGGGCAGGGGGCTCTGTTAGCACTGAAGCTTTCTTT. It is translated as CASSGAGGSVSTEAFF.

The chain links TRBV18 to TRBJ1-2, with D hard to call. Germline CDR1 reads KGHSH; CDR2 reads LQKENI. The V end lost 2 bases, the J end lost 3 bases, and 16 bases lay between the germline ends. The CDR3 extends over 16 amino acids. The chain's CDR3 is CASSPWPRYKHYGYTF. For the CDR3, the DNA is TGTGCCAGCTCACCATGGCCCCGATATAAGCACTATGGCTACACCTTC.

The V gene is TRBV7-9, the J gene TRBJ1-1; D possibly corresponds to TRBD1 (5 bases). V was pared by 3 bases and J by 3 bases, with 11 bases between. Germline CDR1 and CDR2: SEHNR and FQNEAQ (reference sequence). The CDR3 loop spans 14 amino acids. CDR3 nucleotide sequence: TGTGCCAGCAGCTTGGGGGGTAGTTACACTGAAGCTTTCTTT. Its protein product is CASSLGGSYTEAFF.

With regard to this clone: One end of the junction fails to match germline, which may point to a read error. The chain has TRBV12-3 or TRBV12-4 and TRBJ1-3; 7 positions match TRBD1. CDR3 length: 10 residues. CDR3 protein: CASGRQGADF. The CDR3 DNA is TGTGCCAGCGGAAGACAGGGCGCGGATTTT.

This clone was counted a single time. J is TRBJ1-5 and V is TRBV28, with D hard to call. The CDR3 sequence is 14 residues long. CDR1 and CDR2 (germline): MDHEN, SYDVKM. The V end lost 2 bases, the J end lost 7 bases, and 12 bases lay between the germline ends. The CDR3 nucleotides read TGTGCCAGCAGTTTACTAAGGGTTGGGCAGCCCCAGCATTTT. Its translation is CASSLLRVGQPQHF. Using reference TRBV28 and TRBJ1-5 for the parts outside the CDR3, the full variable domain is DVKVTQSSRYLVKRTGEKVFLECVQDMDHENMFWYRQDPGLGLRLIYFSYDVKMKEKGDIPEGYSVSREKKERFSLILESASTNQTSMYLCASSLLRVGQPQHFGDGTRLSIL.

For the CDR3, the DNA is TGTGCCAGCAGTTCCGAAAGTAACTATGGCTACACCTTC. Amino acids: CASSSESNYGYTF. The chain uses TRBV28 and TRBJ1-2; no clear D. Between the trimmed V and J ends, which lost 4 bases and 1 base, there was a span of 7 bases. CDR1 is MDHEN, CDR2 SYDVKM, per germline. The CDR3 extends over 13 amino acids.

The V call is TRBV4-2, the J call TRBJ1-2; D ambiguous. Trimming left V 0 bases short and J 4 bases short, with 9 bases between. CDR1 is LGHNA and CDR2 is YNFKEQ in the germline V gene. The CDR3 sequence is 14 residues long. In DNA form, the CDR3 reads TGTGCCAGCAGCCAAGAAGCCCGGACCTATGGCTACACCTTC. Translation gives CASSQEARTYGYTF.

The gene calls are TRBV28 and TRBJ2-7; TRBD2 matches 12 bases. The CDR3 has 14 residues. Germline lookup yields CDR1 MDHEN and CDR2 SYDVKM. The junction had 3 bases not matched to a gene; V was cut back by 5 bases and J by 4 bases. CDR3 amino acids: CASSLAGGPYEQYF. The CDR3 DNA is TGTGCCAGCAGTCTAGCGGGGGGGCCTTACGAGCAGTACTTC.

The chain carries TRBV7-9 and TRBJ1-1; no clear D. The V end was cut by 6 bases, the J end by 8 bases, with 7 bases between. The CDR3 has 10 residues. The germline V gene has CDR1 SEHNR and CDR2 FQNEAQ (reference sequence). The CDR3 nucleotides are TGTGCCAGCAGGAGCACCGAAGCTTTCTTT. Translating it yields CASRSTEAFF.

The rearrangement links TRBV5-1 to TRBJ2-3; unclear D gene. The CDR3 extends over 14 amino acids. Germline CDR1 is SGHRS and CDR2 is YFSETQ. V lost 3 bases and J 3 bases, leaving 11 bases between the germline ends. The CDR3 DNA follows: TGCGCCAGCAGCTCCAATGAGGTGACAGATACGCAGTATTTT. This encodes CASSSNEVTDTQYF.

This clone was detected once. V usage is TRBV7-9 and J usage is TRBJ1-1; the match to TRBD1 covers 7 bases. CDR3 length: 14 amino acids. Per germline, CDR1 SEHNR and CDR2 FQNEAQ (reference sequence). V trimming: 4 bases; J trimming: 2 bases; junction bases outside the gene matches: 4. This CDR3 reads CASSSGTVNTEAFF. In DNA form, the CDR3 reads TGTGCCAGCAGCTCCGGGACAGTTAACACTGAAGCTTTCTTT. Full variable domain (missing parts from reference TRBV7-9 and TRBJ1-1): DTGVSQNPRHKITKRGQNVTFRCDPISEHNRLYWYRQTLGQGPEFLTYFQNEAQLEKSRLLSDRFSAERPKGSFSTLEIQRTEQGDSAMYLCASSSGTVNTEAFFGQGTRLTVV.

The rearrangement uses TRBV27 and TRBJ1-5; 7 nucleotides match TRBD1. The length of the CDR3 is 17 residues. V shed 5 bases, J shed 0 bases, and the junction held 10 bases outside the gene matches. Germline CDR1 is MNHEY and CDR2 is SMNVEV (reference sequence). The CDR3 loop reads CASSERRTGYSNQPQHF. The CDR3 bases are TGTGCCAGCAGTGAACGACGGACAGGCTATAGCAATCAGCCCCAGCATTTT.

The chain is built from TRBV10-3 and TRBJ1-1; TRBD1 agrees at 7 bases. The CDR3 is made up of 16 amino acids. CDR1 and CDR2 from the germline V gene are ENHRY and SYGVKD. Germline trimming cut 5 bases from V and 1 base from J; bases unmatched to any gene: 10. The CDR3 bases are TGTGCCATCAGTACTGCCATCCGGACAGGGAACACTGAAGCTTTCTTT. It codes for CAISTAIRTGNTEAFF.

The rearrangement joins TRBV4-1 to TRBJ2-7; 11 bases map to TRBD2. There are 16 residues in the CDR3. With 0 bases clipped from V and 0 bases from J, the junction kept 1 base outside the gene matches. The germline V gene encodes CDR1 MGHRA and CDR2 YSYEKL. This chain's CDR3 is CASSQDLAGGSYEQYF. The CDR3 nucleotides read TGCGCCAGCAGCCAAGATCTAGCGGGGGGCTCCTACGAGCAGTACTTC.

This clone was seen a single time. V gene TRBV5-4 combines with J gene TRBJ2-5; D might be TRBD1 (5 bases). Germline V CDR1 and CDR2: SGHNT, YYREEE (reference sequence). Trimming cost V 0 bases and J 3 bases, with 12 bases left between them. The CDR3 totals 15 residues. The CDR3 sequence is CASSLEQGREETQYF. The CDR3 DNA sequence: TGTGCCAGCAGCTTGGAGCAGGGTAGGGAAGAGACCCAGTACTTC. The full variable domain, with the rest looked up from reference TRBV5-4 and TRBJ2-5, is ETGVTQSPTHLIKTRGQQVTLRCSSQSGHNTVSWYQQALGQGPQFIFQYYREEENGRGNFPPRFSGLQFPNYSSELNVNALELDDSALYLCASSLEQGREETQYFGPGTRLLVL.

This chain connects TRBV5-5 to TRBJ2-3; D is uncertain. CDR3 length: 16 amino acids. In germline, CDR1 is SGHKS, CDR2 YYEKEE (reference sequence). Trimming removed 1 base from V and 2 bases from J, with 14 bases in between. The CDR3, as DNA: TGTGCCAGCAGCTTGTGGGGTATAGGGTCCACAGATACGCAGTATTTT. Translation: CASSLWGIGSTDTQYF.

The rearrangement joins TRBV11-1 to TRBJ1-4; D possibly corresponds to TRBD1 (5 bases). Trimming took off 5 bases at V and 1 base at J, with 14 bases between the two ends. Germline assignment: CDR1 SGHAT and CDR2 FQDESV (reference sequence). The CDR3 loop spans 16 amino acids. This CDR3 reads CASSDRMGVTNEKLFF. In nucleotides, the CDR3 is TGTGCCAGCAGCGATCGTATGGGGGTAACTAATGAAAAACTGTTTTTT.

The chain combines TRBV5-6 with TRBJ1-4; TRBD1 matches at 8 bases. The V gene end was trimmed by 5 bases and the J gene end by 4 bases; junction bases not matched to a gene: 10. The CDR3 is made up of 16 amino acids. Germline loops: CDR1 SGHDT, CDR2 YYEEEE. CDR3: CASRQRPGQVNEKLFF. CDR3 sequence (DNA): TGTGCCAGCAGACAGAGACCGGGACAGGTTAATGAAAAACTGTTTTTT.

The J gene is TRBJ1-1, the V gene TRBV10-3; weak D call: TRBD1 (5 bases). The ends were cut back, 7 bases at V and 7 bases at J, with 10 bases in the middle. The CDR3 sequence is 11 residues long. CDR1 ENHRY and CDR2 SYGVKD come from the germline V gene. The CDR3 DNA reads TGTGCCATCATCGAGCAGGGTGAAGCTTTCTTT. Translating it yields CAIIEQGEAFF.

The chain joins TRBV7-9 to TRBJ2-1, with 8 bases that match TRBD2. Unmatched junction bases numbered 9, after V lost 3 bases and J lost 5 bases. This CDR3 contains 16 residues. Germline CDR1 and CDR2: SEHNR and FQNEAQ (reference sequence). The CDR3 DNA reads as TGTGCCAGCAGCTTCCCTCTAGCGGGCACTGACAATGAGCAGTTCTTC. It encodes CASSFPLAGTDNEQFF. Based on the CDR3 plus reference TRBV7-9 and TRBJ2-1, the full variable domain is DTGVSQNPRHKITKRGQNVTFRCDPISEHNRLYWYRQTLGQGPEFLTYFQNEAQLEKSRLLSDRFSAERPKGSFSTLEIQRTEQGDSAMYLCASSFPLAGTDNEQFFGPGTRLTVL.

The chain joins TRBV28 to TRBJ2-7; possibly TRBD1 or TRBD2 for D (7 bases each). The length of the CDR3 is 15 residues. Germline lookup yields CDR1 MDHEN and CDR2 SYDVKM. Trimming left V 4 bases short and J 9 bases short, with 22 bases between. The CDR3 DNA follows: TGTGCCAGCAGTTCCCGACAGGGAGGGATCATCGGGCAGTACTTC. Translated: CASSSRQGGIIGQYF.

The CDR3 protein is CASSFTLDRASTDTQYF. CDR3 DNA sequence: TGTGCCAGCAGCTTTACCCTGGACAGGGCTAGCACAGATACGCAGTATTTT. The chain carries TRBV5-6 and TRBJ2-3; 8 positions agree with TRBD1. CDR3 length: 17 residues. With 2 bases clipped from V and 0 bases from J, the junction kept 8 bases outside the gene matches. CDR1 and CDR2 (germline): SGHDT, YYEEEE.

This chain uses TRBV4-2 with TRBJ1-4, with no clear D. CDR1 is LGHNA, CDR2 YNFKEQ, per germline. V lost 4 bases and J 4 bases, leaving 10 bases between the germline ends. This CDR3 comprises 14 residues. CDR3 sequence reads: CASSPQPVNEKLFF. CDR3 sequence (DNA): TGTGCCAGCAGCCCCCAACCGGTTAATGAAAAACTGTTTTTT.

V gene TRBV7-9 combines with J gene TRBJ1-3; the match to TRBD1 covers 9 bases. Trimming took 8 bases from V and 2 from J; bases not matched to a gene: 7. Germline assignment: CDR1 SEHNR and CDR2 FQNEAQ (reference sequence). CDR3 length equals 15 residues. This CDR3 reads CASGLQGATGNTIYF. The CDR3 DNA follows: TGTGCCAGCGGTCTACAGGGGGCTACTGGAAACACCATATATTTT.

This rearrangement joins TRBV27 to TRBJ2-1, with unresolved D. V dropped 3 bases and J dropped 9 bases, with 15 bases sitting between them. The CDR3 spans 14 residues. Looked up from germline, CDR1 is MNHEY and CDR2 is SMNVEV (reference sequence). The chain's CDR3 is CASSLAAAQSEQFF. CDR3 bases: TGTGCCAGCAGTTTGGCAGCCGCACAATCTGAGCAGTTCTTC.

The J gene is TRBJ2-4, the V gene TRBV5-4; D is ambiguous. Per germline, CDR1 SGHNT and CDR2 YYREEE (reference sequence). CDR3 length equals 14 residues. Trimming cost V 2 bases and J 4 bases, with 10 bases left between them. CDR3 in amino acids: CASSFGLVKNIQYF. The CDR3 DNA reads as TGTGCCAGCAGCTTTGGTCTAGTTAAAAACATTCAGTACTTC.

The rearrangement joins TRBV6-5 to TRBJ1-2; D gene ambiguous. The ends were cut back, 0 bases at V and 4 bases at J, with 9 bases in the middle. Germline CDR1 and CDR2: MNHEY and SVGAGI. The length of the CDR3 is 14 residues. The CDR3 DNA is TGTGCCAGCAGTTACTCTGGGGAGACCTATGGCTACACCTTC. This gives the protein CASSYSGETYGYTF.